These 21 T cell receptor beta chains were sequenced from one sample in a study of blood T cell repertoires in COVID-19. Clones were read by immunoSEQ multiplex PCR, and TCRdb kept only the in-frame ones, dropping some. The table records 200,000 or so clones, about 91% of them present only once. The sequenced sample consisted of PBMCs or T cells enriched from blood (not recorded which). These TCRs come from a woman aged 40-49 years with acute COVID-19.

CDR3 amino acids: CASSRIGGDTEAFF. CDR3 sequence (DNA): TGTGCCAGCAGTCGGATAGGGGGGGACACTGAAGCTTTCTTT. This chain joins TRBV6-2 or TRBV6-3 and TRBJ1-1; TRBD1 is a possible D gene (6 bases). Germline V gene sequence: CDR1 MNHEY, CDR2 SVGEGT. CDR3 length equals 14 residues. V lost 5 bases and J lost 3, with 13 bases in between.

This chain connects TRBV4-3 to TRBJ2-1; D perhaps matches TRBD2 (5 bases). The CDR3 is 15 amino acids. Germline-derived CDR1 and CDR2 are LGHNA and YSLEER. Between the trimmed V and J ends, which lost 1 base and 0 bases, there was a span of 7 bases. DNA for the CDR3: TGCGCCAGCAGCCAAGGAGGGATCTCCTACAATGAGCAGTTCTTC. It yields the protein CASSQGGISYNEQFF.

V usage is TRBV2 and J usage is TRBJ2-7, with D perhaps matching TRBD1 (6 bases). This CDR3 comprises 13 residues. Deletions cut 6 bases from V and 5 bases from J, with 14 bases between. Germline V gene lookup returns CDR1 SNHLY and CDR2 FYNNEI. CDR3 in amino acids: CASRGAKVDEQYF. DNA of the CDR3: TGTGCCAGCAGGGGGGCGAAGGTAGACGAGCAGTACTTC.

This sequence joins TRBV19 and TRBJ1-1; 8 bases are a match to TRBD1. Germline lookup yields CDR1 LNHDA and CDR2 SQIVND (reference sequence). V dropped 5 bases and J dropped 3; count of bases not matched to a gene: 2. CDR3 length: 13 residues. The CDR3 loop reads CASSVDRDTEAFF. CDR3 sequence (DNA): TGTGCCAGTAGTGTGGACAGGGACACTGAAGCTTTCTTT.

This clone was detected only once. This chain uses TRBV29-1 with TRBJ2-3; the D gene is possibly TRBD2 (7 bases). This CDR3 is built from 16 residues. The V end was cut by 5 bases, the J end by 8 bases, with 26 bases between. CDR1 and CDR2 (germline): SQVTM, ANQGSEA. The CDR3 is CSVQLFGGGGQGTQYF. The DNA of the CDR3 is TGCAGCGTTCAGCTATTCGGGGGAGGGGGTCAGGGTACGCAGTATTTT.

The CDR3 DNA sequence: TGTGCCAGCAGCTCGGAGGATCGCGTCACAGATACGCAGTATTTT. Protein: CASSSEDRVTDTQYF. The chain links TRBV5-4 to TRBJ2-3; a possible D gene is TRBD2 (5 bases). The CDR3 is made up of 15 amino acids. Between the trimmed V and J ends, which lost 3 bases and 2 bases, there was a span of 13 bases. Per the germline V gene, CDR1 is SGHNT and CDR2 is YYREEE (reference sequence).

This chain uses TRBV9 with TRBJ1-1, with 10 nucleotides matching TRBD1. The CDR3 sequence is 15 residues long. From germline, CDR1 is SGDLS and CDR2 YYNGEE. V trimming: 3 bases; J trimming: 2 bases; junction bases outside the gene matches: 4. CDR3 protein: CASSAGDRGNTEAFF. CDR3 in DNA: TGTGCCAGCAGCGCCGGGGACAGGGGAAACACTGAAGCTTTCTTT.

CDR3 in amino acids: CASDRRAGLTGELFF. CDR3 nucleotide sequence: TGTGCCAGTGATCGAAGGGCAGGGCTCACCGGGGAGCTGTTTTTT. This chain links TRBV19 with TRBJ2-2; D perhaps matches TRBD1 (5 bases). CDR1 is LNHDA, CDR2 SQIVND, per germline (reference sequence). The CDR3 spans 15 residues. Trimming removed 8 bases at V and 4 bases at J, with 17 bases between.

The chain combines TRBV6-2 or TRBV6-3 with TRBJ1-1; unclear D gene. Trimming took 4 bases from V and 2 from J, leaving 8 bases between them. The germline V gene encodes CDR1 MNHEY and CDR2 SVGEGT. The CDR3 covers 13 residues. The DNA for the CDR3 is TGTGCCAGCAGTTCGGACTTTAACACTGAAGCTTTCTTT. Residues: CASSSDFNTEAFF.

CDR3: CASSERAATGELFF. CDR3 DNA sequence: TGTGCCAGCAGCGAGAGGGCAGCGACCGGGGAGCTGTTTTTT. V usage is TRBV9 and J usage is TRBJ2-2, with D perhaps matching TRBD2 (5 bases). This CDR3 contains 14 residues. Trimming left V 3 bases short and J 5 bases short, with 11 bases between. Germline lookup yields CDR1 SGDLS and CDR2 YYNGEE. Using reference TRBV9 and TRBJ2-2 for the parts outside the CDR3, the full variable domain is DSGVTQTPKHLITATGQRVTLRCSPRSGDLSVYWYQQSLDQGLQFLIQYYNGEERAKGNILERFSAQQFPDLHSELNLSSLELGDSALYFCASSERAATGELFFGEGSRLTVL.

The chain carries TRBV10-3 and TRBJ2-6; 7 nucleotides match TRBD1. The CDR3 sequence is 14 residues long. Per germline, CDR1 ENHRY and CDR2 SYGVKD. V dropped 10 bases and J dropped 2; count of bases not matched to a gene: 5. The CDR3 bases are TGTGCCAGCCGACAGGGAACTGGGGCCAACGTCCTGACTTTC. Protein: CASRQGTGANVLTF.

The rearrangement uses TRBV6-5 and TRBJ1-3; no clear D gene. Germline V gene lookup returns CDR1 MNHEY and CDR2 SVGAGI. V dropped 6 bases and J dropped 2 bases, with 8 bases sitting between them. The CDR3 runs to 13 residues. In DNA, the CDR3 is TGTGCCAGCAGCGGGGTACCTGGAAACACCATATATTTT. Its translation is CASSGVPGNTIYF.

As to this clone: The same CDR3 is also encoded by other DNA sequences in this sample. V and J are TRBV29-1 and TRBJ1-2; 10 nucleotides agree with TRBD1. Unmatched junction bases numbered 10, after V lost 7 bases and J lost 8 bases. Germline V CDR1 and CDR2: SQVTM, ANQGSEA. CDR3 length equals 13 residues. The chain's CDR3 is CSATTGTGEGYTF. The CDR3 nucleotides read TGCAGCGCAACAACTGGGACAGGGGAAGGCTACACCTTC.

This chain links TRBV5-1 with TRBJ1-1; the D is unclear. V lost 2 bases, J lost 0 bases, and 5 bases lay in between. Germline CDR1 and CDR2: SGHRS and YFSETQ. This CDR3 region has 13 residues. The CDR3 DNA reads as TGCGCCAGCAGCTTTATAGTGAACACTGAAGCTTTCTTT. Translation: CASSFIVNTEAFF.

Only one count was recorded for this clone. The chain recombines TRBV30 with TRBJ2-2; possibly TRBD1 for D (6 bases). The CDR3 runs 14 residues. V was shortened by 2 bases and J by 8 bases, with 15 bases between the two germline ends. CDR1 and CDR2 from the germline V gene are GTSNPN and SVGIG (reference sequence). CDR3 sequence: CAWSPDSRFGELFF. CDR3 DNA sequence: TGTGCCTGGAGTCCGGACAGTAGATTTGGGGAGCTGTTTTTT.

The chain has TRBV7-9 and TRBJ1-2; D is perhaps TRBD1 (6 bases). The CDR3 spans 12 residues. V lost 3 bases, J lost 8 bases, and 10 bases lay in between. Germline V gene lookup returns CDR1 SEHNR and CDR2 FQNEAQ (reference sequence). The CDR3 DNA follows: TGTGCCAGCAGCTTCAGGGGCCGGGGCTACACCTTC. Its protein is CASSFRGRGYTF.

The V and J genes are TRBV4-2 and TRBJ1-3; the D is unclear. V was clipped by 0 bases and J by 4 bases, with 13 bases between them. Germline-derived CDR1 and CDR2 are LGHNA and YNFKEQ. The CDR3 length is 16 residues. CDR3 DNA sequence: TGTGCCAGCAGCCAAGATGGGCAGGTGTCGGGAAACACCATATATTTT. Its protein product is CASSQDGQVSGNTIYF.

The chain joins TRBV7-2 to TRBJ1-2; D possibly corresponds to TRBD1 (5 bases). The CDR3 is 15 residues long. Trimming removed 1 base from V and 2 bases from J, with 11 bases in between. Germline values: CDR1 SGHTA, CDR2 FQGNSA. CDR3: CASSLGQGFNYGYTF. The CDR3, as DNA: TGTGCCAGCAGCTTAGGGCAGGGTTTCAACTATGGCTACACCTTC.

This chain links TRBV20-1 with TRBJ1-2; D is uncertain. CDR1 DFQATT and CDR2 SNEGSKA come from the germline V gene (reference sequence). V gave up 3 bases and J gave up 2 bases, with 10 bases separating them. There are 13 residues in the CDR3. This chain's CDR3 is CSASGALNYGYTF. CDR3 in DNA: TGCAGTGCTAGTGGAGCTTTAAACTATGGCTACACCTTC.

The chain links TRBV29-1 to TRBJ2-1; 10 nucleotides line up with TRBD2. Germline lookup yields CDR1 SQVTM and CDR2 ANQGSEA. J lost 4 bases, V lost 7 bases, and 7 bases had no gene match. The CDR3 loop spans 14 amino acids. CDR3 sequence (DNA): TGCAGCGCACCTCTTAGCGGGGGGTACAATGAGCAGTTCTTC. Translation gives CSAPLSGGYNEQFF.

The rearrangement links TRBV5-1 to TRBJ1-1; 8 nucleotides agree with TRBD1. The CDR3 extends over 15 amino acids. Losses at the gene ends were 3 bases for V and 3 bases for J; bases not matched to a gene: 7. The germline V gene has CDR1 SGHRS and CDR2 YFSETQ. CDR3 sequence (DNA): TGCGCCAGCAGCTCGGGACAGGTATATGACACTGAAGCTTTCTTT. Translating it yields CASSSGQVYDTEAFF. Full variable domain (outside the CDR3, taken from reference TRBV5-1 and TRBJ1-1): KAGVTQTPRYLIKTRGQQVTLSCSPISGHRSVSWYQQTPGQGLQFLFEYFSETQRNKGNFPGRFSGRQFSNSRSEMNVSTLELGDSALYLCASSSGQVYDTEAFFGQGTRLTVV.